This T cell receptor (beta chain) was documented in a study of blood T cell repertoires in COVID-19. The wider study: Nucleic acid was either cDNA or gDNA, and it came from T cells, B-cell-depleted T cells, or PBMCs.

Participants were aged 18 to 89 years, lived in 20 to 25 US areas, and enrolled virtually. Cohort 3 recovery required two negative PCRs, clearance, or symptom resolution. The repertoire was sequenced with immunoSEQ multiplex PCR; TCRdb's copy has only in-frame clones and lacks some. The table lists about 430,000 clones, around 87% of them singletons. From germline, CDR1 is LNHNV and CDR2 YYDKDF (reference sequence). There are 13 residues in the CDR3. V dropped 0 bases and J dropped 14 bases, with 15 bases sitting between them. The sequencing sample was made of PBMCs or T cells enriched from blood (not recorded which). The TCR originated in a man younger than 45 who had recovered from COVID-19. The chain uses TRBV15 and TRBJ2-3, with D perhaps matching TRBD2 (5 bases). This chain's CDR3 is CATSRDEAGGRYF. CDR3 nucleotide sequence: TGTGCCACCAGCAGAGATGAGGCTGGAGGTCGGTATTTT. The entire variable domain, with the rest obtained from reference TRBV15 and TRBJ2-3, is as follows: DAMVIQNPRYQVTQFGKPVTLSCSQTLNHNVMYWYQQKSSQAPKLLFHYYDKDFNNEADTPDNFQSRRPNTSFCFLDIRSPGLGDTAMYLCATSRDEAGGRYFGPGTRLTVL.